A selection of T cell receptor beta chains follows, all from one sample in a study of CD8 T cells in ankylosing spondylitis. Each CDR3 protein gets one entry after TCRdb re-called the 5' RACE reads with MiXCR. The table lists about 240,000 distinct CDR3 sequences, roughly 10% of them singletons. The sample comprised blood, either unsorted or a sorted T cell fraction (not recorded which). All receptors come from a male donor with ankylosing spondylitis or in good health (not recorded which). CDR3s include the opening cysteine and the closing phenylalanine or tryptophan.

15 | TRBV5-1 | CASSYLGSGQETQYF
15 | TRBV5-1 | CASRKTQAVNTEAFF
15 | TRBV20-1 | CSASQAGGLTDTQYF
15 | TRBV18 | CASSPGQGVYNEQFF
16 | TRBV30 | CAWSQTGMGLNQPQHF
12 | TRBV3-1 | CAFGPPVGTQYF
17 | TRBV25-1 | CASSPRAGSGNTDTQYF
15 | TRBV7-2 | CASSLRSTTGNEQFF
13 | TRBV20-1 | CSAEDRGRYEQYF
17 | TRBV20-1 | CSARGGIRTGVNYGYTF
13 | TRBV6-2/TRBV6-3 | CASSRTPFYEQYF
14 | TRBV6-1 | CASSDWGSPDTQYF
15 | TRBV4-1 | CASSQAGTSVETQYF
12 | TRBV30 | CAWGQGVTEAFF
16 | TRBV12-3/TRBV12-4 | CASTSLAGANTGELFF
12 | TRBV6-5 | CASSLDTAEQFF
16 | TRBV11-2 | CASSLREIRPTDTQYF
16 | TRBV7-2 | CASSSLPRRSNQPQHF
13 | TRBV12-3/TRBV12-4 | CASTKQPTYGYTF
16 | TRBV12-3/TRBV12-4 | CASSSLGGGHTDTQYF
13 | TRBV29-1 | CSVEGRKFPEAFF
13 | TRBV12-3/TRBV12-4 | CASSGTGRTEAFF
15 | TRBV18 | CASSLTGSATDTQYF
17 | TRBV5-1 | CASTARDGRASNTEAFF
16 | TRBV2 | CASSAPGVWGTGELFF
15 | TRBV20-1 | CSARDGGTVNTEAFF
14 | TRBV5-6 | CASSWDRGTYEQYF
14 | TRBV6-1 | CASRLRGLNTEAFF
13 | TRBV30 | CAWAPESNQPQHF
13 | TRBV20-1 | CLLRASTNEKLFF
20 | TRBV11-3 | CASSLRSDTWTGGSTYEQYF
12 | TRBV6-5 | CASHRAGGEQFF
16 | TRBV11-3 | CASSLRSPGRVDEQFF
15 | TRBV5-1 | CASSAGLINTDTQYF
18 | TRBV7-8 | CASSLLYSDRDSTDTQYF
15 | TRBV30 | CASGSSGGPGETQYF
13 | TRBV2 | CASREVAGNTIYF
13 | TRBV7-2 | CASSPHLNTEAFF
15 | TRBV29-1 | CSVKGWTGGADTQYF
15 | TRBV29-1 | CSVEARSGVTDTQYF
18 | TRBV3-1 | CASSLTGTGAFSTDTQYF
16 | TRBV4-2 | CASSQEYGQGREKLFF
15 | TRBV9 | CASSVGLAGVAEQFF
14 | TRBV20-1 | CSASSSGATGELFF
16 | TRBV5-1 | CASSLASWGQTYEQYF
14 | TRBV29-1 | CSVDRGTFYNEQFF
12 | TRBV2 | CASSGSAGELFF
18 | TRBV19 | CASSPGLAGVVRTDTQYF